Sequencing of this T cell receptor (beta chain) was carried out in a study of T cell responses to AZD1222 COVID-19 vaccine. The study, taken as a whole, reports: Donors were chiefly white British, with a greater number of females, and clonal diversity was perhaps underestimated. Baseline serology detected seropositivity in only 5 or 6 AZD1222 recipients. Nearly half of spike-specific TCRs reportedly target variant regions that are unmutated in the B.1.351 and B.1.1.7 variants. Spike-specific TCR breadth and depth both grew after two AZD1222 doses.

Generated by immunoSEQ multiplex PCR, the TCRdb table keeps only in-frame clones and is missing some. The sample lists about 97,000 clones, more than 70% occurring once. This CDR3 has 13 residues. V lost 1 base and J 2 bases, leaving 6 bases between the germline ends. CDR1 LGHDT and CDR2 YNNKEL come from the germline V gene (reference sequence). As to this clone: The target antigen is unknown.

Source: peripheral blood, taken on day 0 of AZD1222 vaccination. This TCR was sampled from an adult in good health. The J gene is TRBJ2-7, the V gene TRBV3-1 (or the pseudogene TRBV3-2); D is ambiguous. Here the CDR3 DNA reads TGTGCCAGCAGCCAAGGGTCTCCCTACGAGCAGTACTTC. Protein: CASSQGSPYEQYF.